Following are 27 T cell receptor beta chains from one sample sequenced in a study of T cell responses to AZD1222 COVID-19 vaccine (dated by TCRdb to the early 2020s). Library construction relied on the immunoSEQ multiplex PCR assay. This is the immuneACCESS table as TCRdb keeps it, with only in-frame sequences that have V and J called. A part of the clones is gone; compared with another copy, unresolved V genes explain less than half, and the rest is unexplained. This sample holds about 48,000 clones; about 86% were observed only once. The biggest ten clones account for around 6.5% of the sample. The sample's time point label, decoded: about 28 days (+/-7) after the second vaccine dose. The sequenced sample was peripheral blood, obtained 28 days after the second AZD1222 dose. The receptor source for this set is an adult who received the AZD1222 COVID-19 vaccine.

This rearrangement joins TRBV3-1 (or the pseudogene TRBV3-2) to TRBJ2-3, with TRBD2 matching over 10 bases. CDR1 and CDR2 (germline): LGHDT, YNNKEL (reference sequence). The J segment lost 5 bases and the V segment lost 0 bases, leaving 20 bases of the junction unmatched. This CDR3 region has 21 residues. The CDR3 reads CASSQDSGTDPYSGRGDTQYF. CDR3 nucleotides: TGTGCCAGCAGCCAAGATAGTGGGACGGACCCTTACAGCGGGAGGGGAGATACGCAGTATTTT.

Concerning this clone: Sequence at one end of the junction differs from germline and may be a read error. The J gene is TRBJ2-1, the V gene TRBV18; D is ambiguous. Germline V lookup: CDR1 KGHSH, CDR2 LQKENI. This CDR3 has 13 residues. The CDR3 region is CASSPVSNNEQFF. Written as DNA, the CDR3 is TGTGCCAGCTCCCCCGTCTCCAACAATGAGCAGTTCTTC.

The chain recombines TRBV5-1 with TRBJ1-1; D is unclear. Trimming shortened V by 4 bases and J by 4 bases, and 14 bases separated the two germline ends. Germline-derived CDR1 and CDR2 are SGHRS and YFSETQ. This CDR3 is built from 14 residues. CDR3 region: CASSPVVGRTEAFF. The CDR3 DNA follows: TGCGCCAGCAGCCCCGTGGTTGGGCGCACTGAAGCTTTCTTT.

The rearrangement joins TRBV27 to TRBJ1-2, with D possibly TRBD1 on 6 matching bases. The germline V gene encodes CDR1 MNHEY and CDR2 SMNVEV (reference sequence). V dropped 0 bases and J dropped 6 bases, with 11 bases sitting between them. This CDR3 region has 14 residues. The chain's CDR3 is CASSLSGQGNGYTF. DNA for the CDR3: TGTGCCAGCAGTTTATCTGGGCAGGGGAATGGCTACACCTTC.

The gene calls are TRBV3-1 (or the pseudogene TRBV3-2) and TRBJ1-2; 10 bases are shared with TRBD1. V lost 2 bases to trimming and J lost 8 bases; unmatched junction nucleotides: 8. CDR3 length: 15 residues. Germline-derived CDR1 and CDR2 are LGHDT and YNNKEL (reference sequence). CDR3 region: CASSQTPGTGEGYTF. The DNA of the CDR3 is TGTGCCAGCAGCCAAACCCCCGGGACAGGGGAAGGCTACACCTTC.

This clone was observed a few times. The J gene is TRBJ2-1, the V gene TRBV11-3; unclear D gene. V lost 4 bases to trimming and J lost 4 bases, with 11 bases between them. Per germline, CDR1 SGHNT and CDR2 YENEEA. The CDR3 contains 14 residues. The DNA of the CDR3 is TGTGCCAGCAGCTCTCCATCGGCGTACAATGAGCAGTTCTTC. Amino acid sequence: CASSSPSAYNEQFF.

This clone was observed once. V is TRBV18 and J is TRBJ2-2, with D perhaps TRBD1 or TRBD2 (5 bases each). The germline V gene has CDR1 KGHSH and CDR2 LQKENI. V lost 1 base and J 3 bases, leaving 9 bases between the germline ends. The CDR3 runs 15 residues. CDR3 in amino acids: CASSPQGSDTGELFF. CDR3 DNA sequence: TGTGCCAGCTCACCACAGGGGAGCGACACCGGGGAGCTGTTTTTT.

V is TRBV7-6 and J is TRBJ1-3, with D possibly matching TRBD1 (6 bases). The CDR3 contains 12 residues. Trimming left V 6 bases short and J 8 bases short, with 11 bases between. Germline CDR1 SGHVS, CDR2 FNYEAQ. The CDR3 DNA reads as TGTGCCAGCAGTTCCAGGGGTGACACCATATATTTT. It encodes CASSSRGDTIYF.

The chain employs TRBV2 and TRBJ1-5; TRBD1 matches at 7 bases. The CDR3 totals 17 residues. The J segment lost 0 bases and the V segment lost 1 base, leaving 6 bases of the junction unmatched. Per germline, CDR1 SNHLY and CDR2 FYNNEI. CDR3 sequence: CASSEGTGFYSNQPQHF. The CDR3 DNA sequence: TGTGCCAGCAGTGAAGGGACAGGCTTCTATAGCAATCAGCCCCAGCATTTT.

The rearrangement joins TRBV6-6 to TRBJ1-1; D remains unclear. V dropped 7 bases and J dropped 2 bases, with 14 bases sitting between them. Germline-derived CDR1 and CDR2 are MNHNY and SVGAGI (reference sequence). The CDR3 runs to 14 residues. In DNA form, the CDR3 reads TGTGCCAGCACCTTAAACAGAGATAACACTGAAGCTTTCTTT. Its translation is CASTLNRDNTEAFF.

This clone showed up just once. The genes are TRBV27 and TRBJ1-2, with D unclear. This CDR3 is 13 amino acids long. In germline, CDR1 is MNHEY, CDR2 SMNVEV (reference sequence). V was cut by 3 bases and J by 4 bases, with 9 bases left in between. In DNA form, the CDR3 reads TGTGCCAGCAGTTTGGATGGGCCCTATGGCTACACCTTC. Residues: CASSLDGPYGYTF.

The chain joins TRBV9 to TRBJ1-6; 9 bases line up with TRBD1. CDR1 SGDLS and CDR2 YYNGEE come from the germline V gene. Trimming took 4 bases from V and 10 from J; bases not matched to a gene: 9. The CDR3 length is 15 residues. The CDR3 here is CASSPLGQGGSPLHF. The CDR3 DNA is TGTGCCAGCAGCCCCTTGGGACAGGGTGGATCACCCCTCCACTTT.

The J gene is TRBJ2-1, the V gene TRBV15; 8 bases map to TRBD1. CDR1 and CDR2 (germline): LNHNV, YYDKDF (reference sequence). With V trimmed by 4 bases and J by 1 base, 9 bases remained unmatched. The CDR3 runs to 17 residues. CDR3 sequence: CATSTLIQGGSYNEQFF. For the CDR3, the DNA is TGTGCCACCAGCACCTTAATACAGGGGGGATCCTACAATGAGCAGTTCTTC.

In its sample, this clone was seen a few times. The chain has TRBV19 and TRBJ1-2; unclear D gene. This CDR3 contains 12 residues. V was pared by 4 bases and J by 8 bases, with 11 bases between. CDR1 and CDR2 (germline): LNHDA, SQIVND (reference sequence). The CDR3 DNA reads TGTGCCAGTAGTACCGGACCCTACGGCTACACCTTC. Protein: CASSTGPYGYTF.

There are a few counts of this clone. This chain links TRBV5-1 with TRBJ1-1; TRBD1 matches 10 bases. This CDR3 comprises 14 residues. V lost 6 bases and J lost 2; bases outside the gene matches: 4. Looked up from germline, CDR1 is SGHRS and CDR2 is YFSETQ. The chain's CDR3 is CASTWTGGNTEAFF. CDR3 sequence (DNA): TGCGCCAGCACCTGGACAGGGGGAAACACTGAAGCTTTCTTT. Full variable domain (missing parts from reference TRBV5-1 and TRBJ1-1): KAGVTQTPRYLIKTRGQQVTLSCSPISGHRSVSWYQQTPGQGLQFLFEYFSETQRNKGNFPGRFSGRQFSNSRSEMNVSTLELGDSALYLCASTWTGGNTEAFFGQGTRLTVV.

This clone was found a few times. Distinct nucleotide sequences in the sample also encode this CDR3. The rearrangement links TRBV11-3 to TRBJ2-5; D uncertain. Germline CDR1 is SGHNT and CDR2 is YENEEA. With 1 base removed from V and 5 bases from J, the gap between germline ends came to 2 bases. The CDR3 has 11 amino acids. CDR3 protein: CASSLVETQYF. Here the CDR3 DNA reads TGTGCCAGCAGCTTAGTTGAGACCCAGTACTTC.

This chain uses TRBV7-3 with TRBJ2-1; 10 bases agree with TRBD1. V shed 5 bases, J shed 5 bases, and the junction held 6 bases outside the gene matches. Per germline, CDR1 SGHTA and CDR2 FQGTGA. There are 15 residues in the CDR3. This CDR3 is CASSPWDRGDNEQFF. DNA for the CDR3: TGTGCCAGCAGCCCCTGGGACAGGGGAGACAATGAGCAGTTCTTC.

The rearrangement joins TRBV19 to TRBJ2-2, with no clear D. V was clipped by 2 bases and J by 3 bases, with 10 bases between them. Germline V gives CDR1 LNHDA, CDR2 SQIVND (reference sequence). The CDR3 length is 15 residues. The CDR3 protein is CASSIPDRYTGELFF. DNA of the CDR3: TGTGCCAGTAGTATACCGGACCGATACACCGGGGAGCTGTTTTTT.

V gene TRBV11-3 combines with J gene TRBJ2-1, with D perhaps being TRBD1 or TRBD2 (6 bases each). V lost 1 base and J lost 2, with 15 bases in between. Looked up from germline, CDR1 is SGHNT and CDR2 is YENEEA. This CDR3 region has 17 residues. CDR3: CASSLGRGVWAYNEQFF. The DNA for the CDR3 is TGTGCCAGCAGCTTAGGAAGGGGGGTGTGGGCCTACAATGAGCAGTTCTTC.

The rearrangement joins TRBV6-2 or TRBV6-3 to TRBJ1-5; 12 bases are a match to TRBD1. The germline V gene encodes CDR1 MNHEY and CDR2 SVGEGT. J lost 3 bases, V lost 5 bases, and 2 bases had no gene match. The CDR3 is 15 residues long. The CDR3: CASSGTGGTNQPQHF. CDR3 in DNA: TGTGCCAGCAGTGGGACAGGGGGCACCAATCAGCCCCAGCATTTT.

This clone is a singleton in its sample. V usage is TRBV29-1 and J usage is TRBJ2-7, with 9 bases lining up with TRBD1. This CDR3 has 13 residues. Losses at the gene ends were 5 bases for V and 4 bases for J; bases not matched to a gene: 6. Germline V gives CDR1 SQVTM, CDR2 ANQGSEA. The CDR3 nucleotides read TGCAGCGTTTCCGGGACAGGGAATTACGAGCAGTACTTC. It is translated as CSVSGTGNYEQYF.

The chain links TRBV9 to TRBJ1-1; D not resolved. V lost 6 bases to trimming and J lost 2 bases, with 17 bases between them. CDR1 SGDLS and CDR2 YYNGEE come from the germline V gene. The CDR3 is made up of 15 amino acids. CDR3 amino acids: CASTPLADFNTEAFF. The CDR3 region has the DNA TGTGCCAGCACCCCCCTGGCCGATTTTAACACTGAAGCTTTCTTT.

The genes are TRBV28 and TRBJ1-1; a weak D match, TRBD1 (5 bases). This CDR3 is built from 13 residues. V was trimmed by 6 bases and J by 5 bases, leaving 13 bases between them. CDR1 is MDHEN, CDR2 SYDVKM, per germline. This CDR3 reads CASRGYQGTEAFF. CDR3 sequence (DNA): TGTGCCAGCAGGGGATATCAGGGAACTGAAGCTTTCTTT.

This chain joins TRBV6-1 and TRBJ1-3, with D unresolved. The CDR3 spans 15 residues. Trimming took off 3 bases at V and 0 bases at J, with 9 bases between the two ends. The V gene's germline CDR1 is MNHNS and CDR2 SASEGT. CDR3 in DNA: TGTGCCAGCAGTGATGGGCCGAGCTCTGGAAACACCATATATTTT. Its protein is CASSDGPSSGNTIYF.

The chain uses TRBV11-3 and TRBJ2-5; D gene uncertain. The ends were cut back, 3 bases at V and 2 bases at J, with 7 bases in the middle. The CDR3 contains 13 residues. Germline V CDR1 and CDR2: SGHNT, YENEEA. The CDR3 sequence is CASSFARQETQYF. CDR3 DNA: TGTGCCAGCAGCTTCGCCCGACAAGAGACCCAGTACTTC.

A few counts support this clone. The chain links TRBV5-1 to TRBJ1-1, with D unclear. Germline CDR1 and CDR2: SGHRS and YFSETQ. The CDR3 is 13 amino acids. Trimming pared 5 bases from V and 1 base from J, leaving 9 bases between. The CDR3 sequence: CASRRRENTEAFF. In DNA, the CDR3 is TGCGCCAGCAGGAGACGGGAGAACACTGAAGCTTTCTTT. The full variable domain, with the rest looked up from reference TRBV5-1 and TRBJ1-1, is KAGVTQTPRYLIKTRGQQVTLSCSPISGHRSVSWYQQTPGQGLQFLFEYFSETQRNKGNFPGRFSGRQFSNSRSEMNVSTLELGDSALYLCASRRRENTEAFFGQGTRLTVV.

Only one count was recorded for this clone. The CDR3 is CASSPVGTSGRLYNEQFF. CDR3 nucleotides: TGTGCCAGCAGCCCCGTCGGGACTAGCGGGAGATTATATAATGAGCAGTTCTTC. The chain has TRBV11-2 and TRBJ2-1; 14 bases agree with TRBD2. The CDR3 covers 18 residues. Per germline, CDR1 SGHAT and CDR2 FQNNGV. Trimming removed 5 bases from V and 7 bases from J; junction bases left unmatched: 13.